Here is one T cell receptor (beta chain) with its context. This entry comes from a study of patients and donors after allogeneic stem cell transplantation. TCRdb independently ran MiXCR on the RT-PCR reads; one entry per CDR3 protein. The top ten clones hold 11% of a sample with approximately 200,000 distinct CDR3 sequences, about 38% of them seen once. This CDR3 contains 13 residues. The germline gives CDR1 ENHRY, CDR2 SYGVKD. V dropped 6 bases and J dropped 6 bases, with 14 bases sitting between them. Sequences were obtained from blood, either unsorted or a sorted T cell fraction (not recorded which). This rearrangement joins TRBV10-3 to TRBJ1-2; possibly TRBD1 for D (5 bases). The sequence derives from a human donor who was either an allogeneic HSCT recipient or a stem cell or donor lymphocyte infusion donor (not recorded which). It is not recorded whose cells these are; they may come from a transplant donor. The CDR3 coding sequence is TGTGCCATCAGAAAGGGGCCAATGGATGGCTACACCTTC. Translation gives CAIRKGPMDGYTF.